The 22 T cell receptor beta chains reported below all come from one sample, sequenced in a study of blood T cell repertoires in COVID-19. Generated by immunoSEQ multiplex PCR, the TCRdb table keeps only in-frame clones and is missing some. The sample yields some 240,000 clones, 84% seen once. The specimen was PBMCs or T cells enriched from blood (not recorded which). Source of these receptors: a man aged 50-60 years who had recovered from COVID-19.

CDR3 in DNA: TGCAGCGTTGTCTCGGACAGGGCTAACACCGGGGAGCTGTTTTTT. Its protein is CSVVSDRANTGELFF. J is TRBJ2-2 and V is TRBV29-1; TRBD1 matches at 8 bases. V gave up 4 bases and J gave up 2 bases; unmatched junction bases: 6. CDR1 and CDR2 (germline): SQVTM, ANQGSEA. The CDR3 runs to 15 residues.

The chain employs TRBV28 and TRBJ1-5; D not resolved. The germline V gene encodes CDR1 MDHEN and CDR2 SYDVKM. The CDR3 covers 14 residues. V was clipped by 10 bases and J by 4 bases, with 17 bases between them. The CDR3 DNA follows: TGTGCCATCGCCGTAGGGAGCCAGAATCAGCCCCAGCATTTT. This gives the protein CAIAVGSQNQPQHF.

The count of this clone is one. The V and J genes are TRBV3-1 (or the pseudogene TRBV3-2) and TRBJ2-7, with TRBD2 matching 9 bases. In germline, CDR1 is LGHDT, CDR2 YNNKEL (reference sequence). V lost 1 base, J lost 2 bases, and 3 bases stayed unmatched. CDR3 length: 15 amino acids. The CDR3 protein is CASSQGPSGTYEQYF. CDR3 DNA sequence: TGTGCCAGCAGCCAAGGTCCTAGCGGGACCTACGAGCAGTACTTC.

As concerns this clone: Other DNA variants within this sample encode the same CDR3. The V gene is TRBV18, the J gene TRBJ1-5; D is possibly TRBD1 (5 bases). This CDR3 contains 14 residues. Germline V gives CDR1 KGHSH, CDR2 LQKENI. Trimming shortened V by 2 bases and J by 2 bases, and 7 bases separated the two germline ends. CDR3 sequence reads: CASSPGGGNQPQHF. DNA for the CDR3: TGTGCCAGCTCACCAGGAGGGGGCAATCAGCCCCAGCATTTT. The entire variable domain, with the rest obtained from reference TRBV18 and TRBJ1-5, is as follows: NAGVMQNPRHLVRRRGQEARLRCSPMKGHSHVYWYRQLPEEGLKFMVYLQKENIIDESGMPKERFSAEFPKEGPSILRIQQVVRGDSAAYFCASSPGGGNQPQHFGDGTRLSIL.

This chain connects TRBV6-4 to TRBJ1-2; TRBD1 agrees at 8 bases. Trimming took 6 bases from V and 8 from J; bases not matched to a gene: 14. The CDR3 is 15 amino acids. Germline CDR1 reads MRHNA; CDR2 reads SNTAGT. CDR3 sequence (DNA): TGTGCCAGCAGCGGACAGGGTGGTCGGTCGGGAGGCTACACCTTC. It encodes CASSGQGGRSGGYTF.

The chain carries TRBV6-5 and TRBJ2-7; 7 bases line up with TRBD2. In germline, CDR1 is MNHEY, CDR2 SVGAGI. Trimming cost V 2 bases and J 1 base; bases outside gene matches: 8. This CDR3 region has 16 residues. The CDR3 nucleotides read TGTGCCAGCAGTTACAGTTTATCCGGGGGGTCCTACGAGCAGTACTTC. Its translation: CASSYSLSGGSYEQYF.

Written as DNA, the CDR3 is TGTGCCAGTAGTATAGTGGCGGGTCCTACTCAGCCCCAGCATTTT. Encoded protein: CASSIVAGPTQPQHF. The chain combines TRBV19 with TRBJ1-5; D not certain. In germline, CDR1 is LNHDA, CDR2 SQIVND (reference sequence). Trimming removed 1 base at V and 6 bases at J, with 13 bases between. The CDR3 has 15 residues.

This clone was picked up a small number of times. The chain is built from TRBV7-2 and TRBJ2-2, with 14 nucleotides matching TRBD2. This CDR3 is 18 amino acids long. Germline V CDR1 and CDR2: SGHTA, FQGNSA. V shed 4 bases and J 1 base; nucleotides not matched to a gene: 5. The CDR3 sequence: CASSSAGLAGENTGELFF. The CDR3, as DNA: TGTGCCAGCAGCTCGGCGGGACTAGCGGGAGAGAACACCGGGGAGCTGTTTTTT.

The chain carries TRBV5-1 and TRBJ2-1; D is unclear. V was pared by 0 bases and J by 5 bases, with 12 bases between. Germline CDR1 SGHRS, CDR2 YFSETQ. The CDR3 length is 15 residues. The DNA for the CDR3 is TGCGCCAGCAGCTTGGATGTTGGGCCAAACAATGAGCAGTTCTTC. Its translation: CASSLDVGPNNEQFF.

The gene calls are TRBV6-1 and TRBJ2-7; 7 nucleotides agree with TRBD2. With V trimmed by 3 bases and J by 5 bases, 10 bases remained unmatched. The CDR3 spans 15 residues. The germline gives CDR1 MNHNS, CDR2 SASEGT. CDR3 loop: CASSDRFTGRDEQYF. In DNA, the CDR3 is TGTGCCAGCAGTGACAGGTTTACTGGGAGGGACGAGCAGTACTTC.

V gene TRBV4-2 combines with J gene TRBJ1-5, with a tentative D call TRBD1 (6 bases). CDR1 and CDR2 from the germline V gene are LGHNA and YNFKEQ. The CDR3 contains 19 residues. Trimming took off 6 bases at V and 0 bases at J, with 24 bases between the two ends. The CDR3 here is CASRILPRGGIDSNQPQHF. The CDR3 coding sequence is TGTGCCAGCAGGATCCTCCCTCGAGGGGGTATTGATAGCAATCAGCCCCAGCATTTT.

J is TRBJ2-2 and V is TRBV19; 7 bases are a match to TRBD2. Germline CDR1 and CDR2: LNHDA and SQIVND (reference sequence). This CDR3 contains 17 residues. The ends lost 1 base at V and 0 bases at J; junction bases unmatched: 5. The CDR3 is CASSIGRGGTNTGELFF. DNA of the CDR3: TGTGCCAGTAGTATAGGTCGGGGAGGGACGAACACCGGGGAGCTGTTTTTT.

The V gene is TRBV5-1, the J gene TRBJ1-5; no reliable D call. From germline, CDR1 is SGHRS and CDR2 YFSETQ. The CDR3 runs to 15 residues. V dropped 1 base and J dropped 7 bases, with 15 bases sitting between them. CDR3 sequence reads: CASSLLAGNGQPQHF. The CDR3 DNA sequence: TGCGCCAGCAGCTTGCTGGCGGGGAACGGACAGCCCCAGCATTTT.

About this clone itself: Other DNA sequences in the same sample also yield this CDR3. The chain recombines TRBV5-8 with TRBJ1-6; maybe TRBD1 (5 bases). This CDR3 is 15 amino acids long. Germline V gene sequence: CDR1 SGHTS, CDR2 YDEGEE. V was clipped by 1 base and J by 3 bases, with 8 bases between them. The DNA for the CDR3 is TGTGCCAGCAGCTTGCAGGGAAACTATAATTCACCCCTCCACTTT. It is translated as CASSLQGNYNSPLHF.

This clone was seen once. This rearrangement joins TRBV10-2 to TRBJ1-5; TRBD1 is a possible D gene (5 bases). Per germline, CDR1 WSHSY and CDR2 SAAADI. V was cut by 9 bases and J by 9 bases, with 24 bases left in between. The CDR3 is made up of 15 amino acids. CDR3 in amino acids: CASPLPGGVSRPQHF. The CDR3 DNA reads TGCGCCAGTCCCCTTCCCGGAGGGGTAAGTCGGCCCCAGCATTTT.

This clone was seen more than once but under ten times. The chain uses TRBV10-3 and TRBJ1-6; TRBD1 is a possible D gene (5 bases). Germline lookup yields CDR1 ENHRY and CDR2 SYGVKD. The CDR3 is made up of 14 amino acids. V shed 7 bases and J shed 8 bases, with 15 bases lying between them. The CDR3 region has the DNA TGTGCCATCAATGACGCGGGGCGGGATTCACCCCTCCACTTT. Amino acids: CAINDAGRDSPLHF.

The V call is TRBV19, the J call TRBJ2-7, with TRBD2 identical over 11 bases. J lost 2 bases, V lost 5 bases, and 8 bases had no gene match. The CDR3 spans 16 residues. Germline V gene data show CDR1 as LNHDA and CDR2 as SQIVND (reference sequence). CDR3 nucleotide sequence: TGTGCCAGTAGTCCGTCCGGGACTAGCGGTACCTACGAGCAGTACTTC. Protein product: CASSPSGTSGTYEQYF.

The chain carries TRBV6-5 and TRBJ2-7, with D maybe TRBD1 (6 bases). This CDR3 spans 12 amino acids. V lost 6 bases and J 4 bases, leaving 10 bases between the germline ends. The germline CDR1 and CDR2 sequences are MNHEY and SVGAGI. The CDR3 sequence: CASSRTEYEQYF. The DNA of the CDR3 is TGTGCCAGCAGCCGGACAGAATACGAGCAGTACTTC.

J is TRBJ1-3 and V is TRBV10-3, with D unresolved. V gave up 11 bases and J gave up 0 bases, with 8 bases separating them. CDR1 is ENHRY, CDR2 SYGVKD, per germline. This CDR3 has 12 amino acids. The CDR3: CASVSSGNTIYF. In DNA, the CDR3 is TGTGCCTCTGTATCCTCTGGAAACACCATATATTTT.

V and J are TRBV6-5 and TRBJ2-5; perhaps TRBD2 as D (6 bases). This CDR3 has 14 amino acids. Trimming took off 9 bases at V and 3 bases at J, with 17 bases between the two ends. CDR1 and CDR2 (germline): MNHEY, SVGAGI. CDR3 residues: CASNPGLFEETQYF. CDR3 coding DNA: TGTGCCAGTAACCCGGGACTCTTCGAAGAGACCCAGTACTTC.

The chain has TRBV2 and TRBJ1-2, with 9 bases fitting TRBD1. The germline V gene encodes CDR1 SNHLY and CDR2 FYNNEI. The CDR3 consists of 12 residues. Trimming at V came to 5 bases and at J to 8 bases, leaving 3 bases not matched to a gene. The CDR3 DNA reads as TGTGCCAGCAGTAGGGACAGGGACGGCTACACCTTC. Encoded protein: CASSRDRDGYTF.

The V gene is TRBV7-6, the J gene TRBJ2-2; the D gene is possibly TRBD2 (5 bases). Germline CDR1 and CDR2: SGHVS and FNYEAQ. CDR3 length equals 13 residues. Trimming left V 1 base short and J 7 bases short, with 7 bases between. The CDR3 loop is CASSLEADGELFF. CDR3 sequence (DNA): TGTGCCAGCAGCTTAGAAGCGGACGGGGAGCTGTTTTTT. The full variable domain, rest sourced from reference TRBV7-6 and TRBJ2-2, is GAGVSQSPRYKVTKRGQDVALRCDPISGHVSLYWYRQALGQGPEFLTYFNYEAQQDKSGLPNDRFSAERPEGSISTLTIQRTEQRDSAMYRCASSLEADGELFFGEGSRLTVL.